Below are 29 T cell receptor beta chains sequenced from a single sample in a study of long-term antiretroviral therapy in people with HIV. A v3.0 immunoSEQ assay was performed at survey level. The table came from immunoSEQ multiplex PCR; TCRdb's copy has only in-frame clones and leaves some out. The data show about 40,000 clones, roughly four fifths seen once. Sequencing used unsorted PBMCs, obtained 1 year after starting antiretroviral therapy. These receptor sequences come from a man between 18 and 35 years old with HIV.

The rearrangement links TRBV27 to TRBJ2-7, with 11 bases identical to TRBD2. V shed 8 bases and J 3 bases; nucleotides not matched to a gene: 6. This CDR3 region has 14 residues. The V gene's germline CDR1 is MNHEY and CDR2 SMNVEV (reference sequence). Here the CDR3 DNA reads TGTGCCAGCTCGACTAGCGGGGCCAGCTACGAGCAGTACTTC. Protein: CASSTSGASYEQYF.

J is TRBJ1-5 and V is TRBV4-3; the match to TRBD1 covers 8 bases. Trimming at V came to 4 bases and at J to 4 bases, leaving 3 bases not matched to a gene. CDR1 and CDR2 (germline): LGHNA, YSLEER. This CDR3 has 14 residues. CDR3 in DNA: TGCGCCAGCAGCCTGGACAGGGTGAATCAGCCCCAGCATTTT. Its protein is CASSLDRVNQPQHF.

This clone has a single count. V and J are TRBV5-1 and TRBJ1-1; tentative D call: TRBD1 (6 bases). This CDR3 region has 13 residues. Trimming stripped 4 bases from V and 2 bases from J, with 9 bases between. Germline values: CDR1 SGHRS, CDR2 YFSETQ. In DNA, the CDR3 is TGCGCCAGCAGCCCACAGGGTAACACTGAAGCTTTCTTT. Translated: CASSPQGNTEAFF.

This rearrangement joins TRBV5-1 to TRBJ2-2; D unclear. This CDR3 is 12 amino acids long. The germline V gene has CDR1 SGHRS and CDR2 YFSETQ. With 3 bases removed from V and 2 bases from J, the gap between germline ends came to 2 bases. The CDR3 is CASSYNTGELFF. CDR3 nucleotides: TGCGCCAGCAGCTATAACACCGGGGAGCTGTTTTTT.

The chain carries TRBV27 and TRBJ1-2; the match to TRBD1 covers 7 bases. Germline V gene data show CDR1 as MNHEY and CDR2 as SMNVEV (reference sequence). After removal of 6 bases from V and 1 base from J, the junction contained 5 bases not matched to a gene. The length of the CDR3 is 14 residues. As DNA, the CDR3 is TGTGCCAGCAGGCCGGGACAGATTAACTATGGCTACACCTTC. Translating it yields CASRPGQINYGYTF.

This clone was recorded once. The chain recombines TRBV2 with TRBJ2-3; the D gene is possibly TRBD2 (6 bases). The CDR3 is made up of 14 amino acids. V was pared by 0 bases and J by 4 bases, with 8 bases between. Germline values: CDR1 SNHLY, CDR2 FYNNEI. The DNA for the CDR3 is TGTGCCAGCAGTGAAGCGGGGGGAGCAGATACGCAGTATTTT. The encoded protein is CASSEAGGADTQYF.

The V gene is TRBV4-3, the J gene TRBJ1-1; possibly TRBD1 for D (6 bases). CDR1 and CDR2 from the germline V gene are LGHNA and YSLEER. This CDR3 has 16 amino acids. Trimming shortened V by 1 base and J by 4 bases, and 16 bases separated the two germline ends. The CDR3 here is CASSQGGAGVGTEAFF. CDR3 in DNA: TGCGCCAGCAGCCAAGGAGGGGCAGGGGTCGGCACTGAAGCTTTCTTT.

The genes are TRBV11-2 and TRBJ2-7; D unresolved. Per the germline V gene, CDR1 is SGHAT and CDR2 is FQNNGV. The CDR3 has 14 amino acids. V lost 1 base, J lost 3 bases, and 10 bases lay in between. In nucleotides, the CDR3 is TGTGCCAGCAGCTTAGCAGCCCAACACTACGAGCAGTACTTC. It yields the protein CASSLAAQHYEQYF.

The V and J genes are TRBV2 and TRBJ2-1; 7 positions match TRBD2. The CDR3 covers 14 residues. CDR1 and CDR2 from the germline V gene are SNHLY and FYNNEI. With 4 bases clipped from V and 4 bases from J, the junction kept 4 bases outside the gene matches. The CDR3: CASSGGLLYNEQFF. CDR3 coding DNA: TGTGCCAGCAGTGGGGGACTACTATACAATGAGCAGTTCTTC.

The gene calls are TRBV9 and TRBJ2-3; D is undetermined. There are 14 residues in the CDR3. The V gene lost 3 bases and the J gene lost 2 bases, with 10 bases spanning the gap. CDR1 and CDR2 from the germline V gene are SGDLS and YYNGEE. Here the CDR3 reads CASSGEGSTDTQYF. The CDR3, as DNA: TGTGCCAGCAGCGGCGAAGGGTCCACAGATACGCAGTATTTT.

This clone turned up a few times. This rearrangement joins TRBV7-9 to TRBJ1-2, with 10 bases fitting TRBD1. Germline trimming cut 1 base from V and 5 bases from J; bases unmatched to any gene: 4. The CDR3 has 15 residues. Germline-derived CDR1 and CDR2 are SEHNR and FQNEAQ (reference sequence). The CDR3 coding sequence is TGTGCCAGCAGCTTAGACCCGGGACAGGGGTATGGCTACACCTTC. Its translation: CASSLDPGQGYGYTF.

This rearrangement joins TRBV27 to TRBJ2-1, with a tentative D call TRBD1 (5 bases). V was trimmed by 3 bases and J by 1 base, leaving 13 bases between them. The CDR3 extends over 16 amino acids. CDR1 is MNHEY and CDR2 is SMNVEV in the germline V gene (reference sequence). CDR3 nucleotide sequence: TGTGCCAGCAGTTTGATCCAGGGTGGGTCCTACAATGAGCAGTTCTTC. Translated, it gives CASSLIQGGSYNEQFF.

The V and J genes are TRBV6-1 and TRBJ1-1; D not resolved. The CDR3 is made up of 14 amino acids. Germline CDR1 and CDR2: MNHNS and SASEGT. V shed 0 bases and J shed 1 base, with 6 bases lying between them. The CDR3 region is CASSEAWENTEAFF. The CDR3 DNA follows: TGTGCCAGCAGTGAAGCTTGGGAGAACACTGAAGCTTTCTTT.

This rearrangement joins TRBV6-1 to TRBJ2-7, with unresolved D. Trimming removed 4 bases from V and 2 bases from J, with 15 bases in between. This CDR3 contains 15 residues. Per the germline V gene, CDR1 is MNHNS and CDR2 is SASEGT. The DNA of the CDR3 is TGTGCCAGCAGTGTCCGGGCCGATCGGGCCTACGAGCAGTACTTC. It yields the protein CASSVRADRAYEQYF.

This chain connects TRBV7-9 to TRBJ2-7, with 8 positions matching TRBD2. Trimming removed 10 bases from V and 2 bases from J; junction bases left unmatched: 7. Germline V gene sequence: CDR1 SEHNR, CDR2 FQNEAQ (reference sequence). CDR3 length equals 13 residues. For the CDR3, the DNA is TGTGCCATCACCGGGAGGGTAGCCTACGAGCAGTACTTC. Protein: CAITGRVAYEQYF.

The gene calls are TRBV7-2 and TRBJ1-1; weak D call: TRBD1 (5 bases). CDR1 and CDR2 from the germline V gene are SGHTA and FQGNSA. Deletions cut 5 bases from V and 4 bases from J, with 14 bases between. The CDR3 loop spans 14 amino acids. For the CDR3, the DNA is TGTGCCAGCAGCCCATGGGGGGATGGCACTGAAGCTTTCTTT. Protein product: CASSPWGDGTEAFF.

The genes are TRBV11-2 and TRBJ1-1; D is unresolved. The CDR3 has 14 residues. Between the trimmed V and J ends, which lost 1 base and 6 bases, there was a span of 12 bases. The V gene's germline CDR1 is SGHAT and CDR2 FQNNGV. The CDR3 loop is CASSLGSGWAEAFF. CDR3 bases: TGTGCCAGCAGCTTAGGAAGTGGGTGGGCTGAAGCTTTCTTT.

This sequence joins TRBV5-1 and TRBJ1-1, with 9 bases identical to TRBD1. The CDR3 loop spans 14 amino acids. Germline CDR1 SGHRS, CDR2 YFSETQ. CDR3 sequence (DNA): TGCGCGACGACCGAGGGACAGGGGAACACTGAAGCTTTCTTT. Protein: CATTEGQGNTEAFF.

V is TRBV29-1 and J is TRBJ2-7; 7 positions match TRBD1. Germline V lookup: CDR1 SQVTM, CDR2 ANQGSEA. Unmatched junction bases numbered 12, after V lost 4 bases and J lost 3 bases. CDR3 length: 15 amino acids. CDR3 coding DNA: TGCAGCGTTGTACCACCGTCCGGGACAGACTACGAGCAGTACTTC. Residues: CSVVPPSGTDYEQYF.

CDR3: CASSLGQGAAEAFF. The CDR3 nucleotides are TGTGCCAGCAGCTTAGGACAGGGGGCCGCTGAAGCTTTCTTT. The V gene is TRBV13, the J gene TRBJ1-1; 9 nucleotides align to TRBD1. Per germline, CDR1 PRHDT and CDR2 FYEKMQ (reference sequence). V shed 0 bases, J shed 6 bases, and the junction held 2 bases outside the gene matches. The CDR3 sequence is 14 residues long.

This chain links TRBV2 with TRBJ2-1, with D possibly being TRBD2 (5 bases). CDR3 length equals 14 residues. V lost 1 base and J lost 4, with 8 bases in between. CDR1 is SNHLY and CDR2 is FYNNEI in the germline V gene. Here the CDR3 DNA reads TGTGCCAGCAGTGAAGGCCGGGGATACAATGAGCAGTTCTTC. Translated: CASSEGRGYNEQFF.

The V gene is TRBV29-1, the J gene TRBJ2-7, with TRBD2 matching 7 bases. This CDR3 spans 13 amino acids. With 6 bases clipped from V and 4 bases from J, the junction kept 9 bases outside the gene matches. In germline, CDR1 is SQVTM, CDR2 ANQGSEA. In nucleotides, the CDR3 is TGCAGCGTGAGGGAGGGGTCTAGTTACGAGCAGTACTTC. This sequence encodes CSVREGSSYEQYF.

This chain joins TRBV10-1 and TRBJ1-2; unclear D gene. The CDR3 runs to 13 residues. V lost 3 bases and J lost 6, with 11 bases in between. Looked up from germline, CDR1 is WNHNN and CDR2 is SYGVQD (reference sequence). CDR3 region: CASSDGPTHGYTF. CDR3 nucleotides: TGCGCCAGCAGTGATGGGCCAACCCATGGCTACACCTTC.

The chain couples TRBV10-1 to TRBJ2-2; D gene ambiguous. This CDR3 spans 14 amino acids. Germline-derived CDR1 and CDR2 are WNHNN and SYGVQD (reference sequence). V dropped 8 bases and J dropped 2 bases, with 12 bases sitting between them. DNA for the CDR3: TGCGCCAGCGCTCTAGGGATTAACACCGGGGAGCTGTTTTTT. Amino acid sequence: CASALGINTGELFF.

The chain links TRBV28 to TRBJ2-7; D is undetermined. The CDR3 length is 11 residues. The germline V and J ends were trimmed by 4 bases and 7 bases, with 8 bases remaining between them. CDR1 MDHEN and CDR2 SYDVKM come from the germline V gene. The CDR3 nucleotides are TGTGCCAGCAGTTCCCCCCCAGAGCAGTACTTC. This codes for CASSSPPEQYF.

The chain employs TRBV7-9 and TRBJ2-7; weak D call: TRBD1 (5 bases). From germline, CDR1 is SEHNR and CDR2 FQNEAQ (reference sequence). This CDR3 has 17 amino acids. The V gene lost 0 bases and the J gene lost 5 bases, with 20 bases spanning the gap. CDR3 nucleotides: TGTGCCAGCAGCTTAGCGCTAAGACAGTATGATTTGAACGAGCAGTACTTC. This sequence encodes CASSLALRQYDLNEQYF.

The rearrangement uses TRBV5-1 and TRBJ2-3; TRBD2 matches 9 bases. V shed 4 bases, J shed 1 base, and the junction held 13 bases outside the gene matches. CDR3 length: 18 residues. Germline V gives CDR1 SGHRS, CDR2 YFSETQ. The DNA for the CDR3 is TGCGCCAGCAGCCTGGGGCGGGGGGGCCTTTGGGGCACAGATACGCAGTATTTT. It codes for CASSLGRGGLWGTDTQYF.

The V and J genes are TRBV29-1 and TRBJ2-1; 7 positions agree with TRBD1. With V trimmed by 6 bases and J by 8 bases, 13 bases remained unmatched. The CDR3 loop spans 14 amino acids. CDR1 SQVTM and CDR2 ANQGSEA come from the germline V gene. The CDR3 DNA follows: TGCAGCGTACGACGAGGGACAGCCCCCGATGAGCAGTTCTTC. Translated, it gives CSVRRGTAPDEQFF.

The gene calls are TRBV7-9 and TRBJ1-2, with TRBD1 identical over 8 bases. The CDR3 covers 14 residues. Germline CDR1 is SEHNR and CDR2 is FQNEAQ (reference sequence). The V segment lost 3 bases and the J segment 3 bases; nucleotides outside the gene matches: 3. The DNA of the CDR3 is TGTGCCAGCAGCTTCCCGACAGGGGACTATGGCTACACCTTC. Translation gives CASSFPTGDYGYTF.